This paragraph covers one T cell receptor (beta chain) sequence. Germline values: CDR1 MGHRA, CDR2 YSYEKL. The CDR3 consists of 17 residues. With 0 bases removed from V and 0 bases from J, the gap between germline ends came to 12 bases. Genomic DNA per cell subset filled all wells of several immunoSEQ plates. Clones were sequenced by immunoSEQ multiplex PCR, and TCRdb holds only the in-frame ones, with some missing. The sample shows some 360,000 clones, roughly 80% of them seen only once. This sample is part of a study of shared clonotypes between healthy human individuals. Study-level background: The donors, two women and a few men, were aged 18 to 49.

Donors comprised only Caucasian adults living in Nashville, Tennessee. Subsets obtained from CD4+ cells comprised CD45RA+ naive and CD45RA-negative memory cells. The J gene is TRBJ1-3, the V gene TRBV4-1; D is possibly TRBD1 (5 bases). Sequenced material: memory CD4+ T cells sorted from blood. Subset: CD45RA-negative fraction. This TCR came from a man younger than 45 in good health. The CDR3 nucleotides are TGCGCCAGCAGCCAAGATGCGAACAGGAACTCTGGAAACACCATATATTTT. Translated: CASSQDANRNSGNTIYF.